The clone carrying this T cell receptor beta chain is judged medium-sized. During its preparation, the TCRbeta library received unique molecular identifiers. TCRdb ran MiXCR on the PCR reads and lists one entry per CDR3 protein. This table holds 700,000 to 950,000 distinct CDR3 sequences, roughly 15% found once. This entry belongs to a study of T-cell reconstitution after alpha-beta-depleted transplantation in children. The sample consisted of PBMCs, mostly from graft donor cells, taken 360 days after TCRalphabeta/CD19-depleted stem cell transplant. This TCR was sampled from a male patient aged 10-17 years who had a stem cell transplant for acute lymphoblastic leukemia, so the T cells may come from the graft donor.

The CDR3 protein is CASSQDPGLADYNEQFF. The DNA of the CDR3 is TGCGCCAGCAGCCAAGATCCTGGTCTAGCGGATTACAATGAGCAGTTCTTC. The rearrangement uses TRBV4-1 and TRBJ2-1; 7 bases match TRBD2. The V and J ends lost 0 bases and 4 bases, in that order; junction bases with no gene match: 9. The CDR3 is made up of 17 amino acids. Germline CDR1 and CDR2: MGHRA and YSYEKL.